This TCR beta chain was documented in a study of Graves' ophthalmopathy and Graves' hyperthyroidism. Turning to the study itself: Researchers classed hyperthyroidism as stable given no ophthalmopathy within 18 months of follow-up.

As regards this clonotype: Its target is unknown.

The authors amplified TCR beta CDR3 regions, and they did so from RNA transcripts for repertoire sequencing. First-round RT-PCR with HTBI primers preceded a second-round multiplex PCR. MiXCR, run by TCRdb on the multiplex PCR reads, gives a single entry per CDR3 protein. The sample has around 1.1 million distinct CDR3 sequences; about 36% are singletons. Study-wide results and caveats: Distinction of ophthalmopathy from stable hyperthyroidism by a 13-signature model reached nearly 90% sensitivity and 81.08% specificity. In blood, most expanded thyroid clonotypes above 0.001 frequency were also detected.

This sequence was found in an adult man with Graves' hyperthyroidism. Source material: peripheral blood or thyroid tissue (not recorded which).

CDR3 region: CASSMTGTHHNSPLHF. The DNA of the CDR3 is TGTGCCAGTAGTATGACCGGGACACATCATAATTCACCCCTCCACTTT. The genes are TRBV19 and TRBJ1-6, with D possibly TRBD1 on 6 matching bases. V lost 3 bases and J lost 5, with 14 bases in between. CDR3 length: 16 amino acids. Germline CDR1 is LNHDA and CDR2 is SQIVND (reference sequence).